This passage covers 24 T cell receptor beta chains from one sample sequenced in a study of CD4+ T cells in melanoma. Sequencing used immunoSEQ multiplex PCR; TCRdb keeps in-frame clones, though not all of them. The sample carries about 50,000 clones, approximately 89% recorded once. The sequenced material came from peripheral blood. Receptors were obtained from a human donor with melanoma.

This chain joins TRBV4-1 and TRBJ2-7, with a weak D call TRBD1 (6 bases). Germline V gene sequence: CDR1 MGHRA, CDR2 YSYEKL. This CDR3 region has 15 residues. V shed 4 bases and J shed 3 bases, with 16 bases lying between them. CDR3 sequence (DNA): TGCGCCAGCAGCCCAGGGGAACTATCTCGCTACGAGCAGTACTTC. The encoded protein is CASSPGELSRYEQYF.

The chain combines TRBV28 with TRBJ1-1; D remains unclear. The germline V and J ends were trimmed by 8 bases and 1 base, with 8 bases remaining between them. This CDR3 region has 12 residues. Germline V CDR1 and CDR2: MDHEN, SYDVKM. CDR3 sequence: CASVSGNTEAFF. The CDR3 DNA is TGTGCCAGCGTGAGCGGGAACACTGAAGCTTTCTTT.

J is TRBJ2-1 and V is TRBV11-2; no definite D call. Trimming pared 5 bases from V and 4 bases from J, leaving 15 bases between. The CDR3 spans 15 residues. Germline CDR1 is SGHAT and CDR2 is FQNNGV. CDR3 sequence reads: CASSLTGRKYNEQFF. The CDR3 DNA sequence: TGTGCCAGCAGCCTCACGGGCAGAAAGTACAATGAGCAGTTCTTC.

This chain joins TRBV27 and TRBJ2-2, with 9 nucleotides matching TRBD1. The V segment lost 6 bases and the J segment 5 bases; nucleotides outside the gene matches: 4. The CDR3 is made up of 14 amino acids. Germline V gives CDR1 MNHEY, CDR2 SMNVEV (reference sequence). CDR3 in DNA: TGTGCCAGCAGGAGACAGGGGGGGACCGGGGAGCTGTTTTTT. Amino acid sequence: CASRRQGGTGELFF.

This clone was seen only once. The CDR3 loop is CASSSGQVRGNTIYF. In DNA form, the CDR3 reads TGTGCCAGCAGTTCGGGACAGGTCCGAGGAAACACCATATATTTT. The chain employs TRBV28 and TRBJ1-3; 8 bases are shared with TRBD1. This CDR3 comprises 15 residues. With V trimmed by 4 bases and J by 4 bases, 6 bases remained unmatched. Germline V gives CDR1 MDHEN, CDR2 SYDVKM.

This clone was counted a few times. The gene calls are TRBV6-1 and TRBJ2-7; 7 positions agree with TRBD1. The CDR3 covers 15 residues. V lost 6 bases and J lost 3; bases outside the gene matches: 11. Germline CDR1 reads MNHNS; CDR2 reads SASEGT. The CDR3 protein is CASSGVLTGNYEQYF. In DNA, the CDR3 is TGTGCCAGCAGCGGGGTTTTGACAGGGAACTACGAGCAGTACTTC.

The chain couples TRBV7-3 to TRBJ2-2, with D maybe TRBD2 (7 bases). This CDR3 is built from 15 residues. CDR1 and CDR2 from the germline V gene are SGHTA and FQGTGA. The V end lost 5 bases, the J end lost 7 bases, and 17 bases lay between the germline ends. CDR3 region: CASSPSGGEIGELFF. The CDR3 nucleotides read TGTGCCAGCAGCCCGTCGGGGGGCGAGATCGGGGAGCTGTTTTTT.

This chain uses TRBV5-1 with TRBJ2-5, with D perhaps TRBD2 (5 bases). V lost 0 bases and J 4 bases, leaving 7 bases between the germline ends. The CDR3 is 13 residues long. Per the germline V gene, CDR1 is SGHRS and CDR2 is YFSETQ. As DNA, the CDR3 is TGCGCCAGCAGCTTGGGCAGCGGAGAGACCCAGTACTTC. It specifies CASSLGSGETQYF. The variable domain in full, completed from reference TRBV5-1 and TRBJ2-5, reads KAGVTQTPRYLIKTRGQQVTLSCSPISGHRSVSWYQQTPGQGLQFLFEYFSETQRNKGNFPGRFSGRQFSNSRSEMNVSTLELGDSALYLCASSLGSGETQYFGPGTRLLVL.

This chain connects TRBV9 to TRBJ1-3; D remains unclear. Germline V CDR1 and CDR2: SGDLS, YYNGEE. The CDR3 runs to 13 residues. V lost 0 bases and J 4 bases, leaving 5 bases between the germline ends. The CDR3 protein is CASSVGGGNTIYF. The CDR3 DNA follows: TGTGCCAGCAGCGTAGGAGGCGGAAACACCATATATTTT.

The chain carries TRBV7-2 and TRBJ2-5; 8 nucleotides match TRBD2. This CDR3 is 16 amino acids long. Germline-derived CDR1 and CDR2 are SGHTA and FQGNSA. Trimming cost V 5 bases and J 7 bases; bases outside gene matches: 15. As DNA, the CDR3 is TGTGCCAGCAGCCCCCAAGGCGGCGGGGGGAGTGGGACCCAGTACTTC. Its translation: CASSPQGGGGSGTQYF.

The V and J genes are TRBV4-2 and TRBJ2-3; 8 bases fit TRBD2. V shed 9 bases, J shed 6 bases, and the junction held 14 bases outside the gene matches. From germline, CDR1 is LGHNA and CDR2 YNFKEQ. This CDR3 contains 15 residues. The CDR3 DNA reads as TGTGCCAGTAAAAATCACGGGGGGGCTTCCGATACGCAGTATTTT. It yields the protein CASKNHGGASDTQYF.

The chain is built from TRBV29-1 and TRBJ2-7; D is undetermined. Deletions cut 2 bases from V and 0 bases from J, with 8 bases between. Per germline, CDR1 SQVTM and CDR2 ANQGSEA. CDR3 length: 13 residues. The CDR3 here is CSVELGGSYEQYF. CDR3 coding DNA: TGCAGCGTTGAACTCGGCGGCTCCTACGAGCAGTACTTC.

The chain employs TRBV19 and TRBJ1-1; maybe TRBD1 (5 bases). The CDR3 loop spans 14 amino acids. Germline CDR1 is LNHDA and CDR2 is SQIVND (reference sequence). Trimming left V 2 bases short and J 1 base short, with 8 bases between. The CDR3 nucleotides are TGTGCCAGTAGTATACGGGGCGCGAACACTGAAGCTTTCTTT. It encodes CASSIRGANTEAFF.

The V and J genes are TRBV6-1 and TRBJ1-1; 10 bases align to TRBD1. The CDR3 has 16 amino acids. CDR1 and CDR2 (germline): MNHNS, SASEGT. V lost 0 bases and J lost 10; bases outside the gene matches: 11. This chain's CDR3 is CASSEAGTGVTPGAFF. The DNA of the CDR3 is TGTGCCAGCAGTGAAGCGGGGACAGGGGTTACCCCCGGAGCTTTCTTT.

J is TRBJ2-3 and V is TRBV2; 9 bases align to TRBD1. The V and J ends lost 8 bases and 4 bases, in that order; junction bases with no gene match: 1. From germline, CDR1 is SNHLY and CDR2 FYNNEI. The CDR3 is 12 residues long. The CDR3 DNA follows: TGTGCCAGCTGGACAGGGGCAGATACGCAGTATTTT. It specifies CASWTGADTQYF.

CDR3 residues: CASSKGTSGGYNEQFF. The CDR3 coding sequence is TGTGCCAGCAGCAAAGGAACTAGCGGGGGTTACAATGAGCAGTTCTTC. The V call is TRBV21-1, the J call TRBJ2-1; the table's D call, TRBD2, has no DNA check behind it. TRBV21-1 counts as a pseudogene. This CDR3 comprises 16 residues.

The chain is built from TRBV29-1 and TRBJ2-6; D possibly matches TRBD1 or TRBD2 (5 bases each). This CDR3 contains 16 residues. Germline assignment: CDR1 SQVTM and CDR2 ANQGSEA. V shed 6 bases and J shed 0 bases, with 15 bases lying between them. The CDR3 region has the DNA TGCAGCGTGGGCCTGACAGCGGACTCTGGGGCCAACGTCCTGACTTTC. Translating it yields CSVGLTADSGANVLTF. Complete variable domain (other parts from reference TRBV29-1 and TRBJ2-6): SAVISQKPSRDICQRGTSLTIQCQVDSQVTMMFWYRQQPGQSLTLIATANQGSEATYESGFVIDKFPISRPNLTFSTLTVSNMSPEDSSIYLCSVGLTADSGANVLTFGAGSRLTVL.

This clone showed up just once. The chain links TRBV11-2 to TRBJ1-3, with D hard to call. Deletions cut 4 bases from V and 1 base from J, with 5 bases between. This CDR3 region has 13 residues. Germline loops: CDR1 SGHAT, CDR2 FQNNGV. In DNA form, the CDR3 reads TGTGCCAGCAGCTCTTCTTCTGGAAACACCATATATTTT. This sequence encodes CASSSSSGNTIYF.

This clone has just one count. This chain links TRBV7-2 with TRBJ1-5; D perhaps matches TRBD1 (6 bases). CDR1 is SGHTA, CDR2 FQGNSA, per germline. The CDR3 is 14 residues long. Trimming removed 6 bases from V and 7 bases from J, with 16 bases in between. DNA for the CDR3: TGTGCCAGCAGTATCCAACAGGGACGCCAGCCCCAGCATTTT. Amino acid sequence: CASSIQQGRQPQHF.

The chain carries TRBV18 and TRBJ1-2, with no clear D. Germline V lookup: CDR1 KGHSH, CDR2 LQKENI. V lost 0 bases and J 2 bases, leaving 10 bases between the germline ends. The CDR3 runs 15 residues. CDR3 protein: CASSPPGWGNYGYTF. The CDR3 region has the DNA TGTGCCAGCTCACCACCAGGTTGGGGAAACTATGGCTACACCTTC.

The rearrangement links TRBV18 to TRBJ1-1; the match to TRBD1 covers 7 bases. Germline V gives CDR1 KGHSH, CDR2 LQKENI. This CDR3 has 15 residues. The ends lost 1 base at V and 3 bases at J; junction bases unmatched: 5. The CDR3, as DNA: TGTGCCAGCTCACCACAGACAGGGCCTTACACTGAAGCTTTCTTT. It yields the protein CASSPQTGPYTEAFF.

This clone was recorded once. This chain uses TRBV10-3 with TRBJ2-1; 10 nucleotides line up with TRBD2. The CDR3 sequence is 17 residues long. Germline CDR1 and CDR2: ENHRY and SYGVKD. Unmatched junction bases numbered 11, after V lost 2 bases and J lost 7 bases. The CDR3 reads CAISEGGGLAVKNEQFF. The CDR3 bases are TGTGCCATCAGTGAGGGGGGAGGACTAGCGGTGAAGAATGAGCAGTTCTTC.

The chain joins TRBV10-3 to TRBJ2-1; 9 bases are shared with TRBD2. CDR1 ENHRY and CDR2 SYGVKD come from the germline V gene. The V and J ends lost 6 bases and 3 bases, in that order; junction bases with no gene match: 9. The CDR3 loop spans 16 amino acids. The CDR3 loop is CAIRGDSGGFYNEQFF. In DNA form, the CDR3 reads TGTGCCATCAGGGGGGATAGCGGGGGTTTCTACAATGAGCAGTTCTTC.

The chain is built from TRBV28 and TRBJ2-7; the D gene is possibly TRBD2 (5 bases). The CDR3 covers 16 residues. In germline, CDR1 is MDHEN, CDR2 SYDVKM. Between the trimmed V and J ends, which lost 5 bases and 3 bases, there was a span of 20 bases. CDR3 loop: CASSPPGGRTSYEQYF. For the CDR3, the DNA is TGTGCCAGCAGTCCCCCTGGAGGCCGCACGAGCTACGAGCAGTACTTC. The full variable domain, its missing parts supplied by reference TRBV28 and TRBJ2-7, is DVKVTQSSRYLVKRTGEKVFLECVQDMDHENMFWYRQDPGLGLRLIYFSYDVKMKEKGDIPEGYSVSREKKERFSLILESASTNQTSMYLCASSPPGGRTSYEQYFGPGTRLTVT.